This T cell receptor (beta chain) was profiled in a study of CD8+CD57+ T cells in acquired aplastic anemia. The overall study: DNA per sorted CD4+ or CD8+ sample ranged about 0.17 to 27.4 ug, averaging roughly 3.5 ug.

The use of genomic DNA as template underpinned the TCR beta VDJ and CDR3 profiling. TCRdb recomputed calls from the reads with MiXCR, one row per CDR3 protein. The sample shows 270,000 or so distinct CDR3 sequences, approximately 86% of them seen only once. The CDR3 length is 15 residues. V lost 4 bases, J lost 12 bases, and 17 bases stayed unmatched. Germline V gene data show CDR1 as SGDLS and CDR2 as YYNGEE. Whoever was chosen for sequencing had shown CD8+CD57+ cell expansion by flow cytometry. Blood was sampled before the patients had received any therapy. Overall study findings and caveats: About 29 shared CD8+ CDR3s appeared highly expressed within patients' immunodominant clones. Between the patient and control groups, CD8+ Simpson's diversity did not differ significantly.

On this clonotype itself: The target antigen is unknown.

The TCR comes from a human donor with aplastic anemia. Sequenced input: sorted CD4+, CD8+, or CD8+CD57+ T cells (not recorded which) from PBMCs. The V call is TRBV9, the J call TRBJ2-3; 7 nucleotides agree with TRBD1. For the CDR3, the DNA is TGTGCCAGCAGCCTTCCGAGAGGGGGCGAGACAGATCAGTATTTT. It codes for CASSLPRGGETDQYF.